The 8 T cell receptor beta chains presented below share a single source sample, sequenced in a study of T cells in Graves' hyperthyroidism and ophthalmopathy. TCR beta CDR3 regions were amplified from RNA. HTBI primers were used for first-round RT-PCR of the TCR CDR3. Each CDR3 protein is one row after TCRdb ran MiXCR on the multiplex PCR reads. The table lists 600,000 or so distinct CDR3 sequences, 13% to 15% of them singletons. The sequenced sample was blood. These receptors came from a woman aged 18-30 years with Graves' ophthalmopathy.

This clonotype was seen more than once but under ten times. This chain links TRBV10-3 with TRBJ1-1; TRBD1 aligns across 10 bases. V lost 7 bases to trimming and J lost 6 bases; unmatched junction nucleotides: 2. In germline, CDR1 is ENHRY, CDR2 SYGVKD. This CDR3 spans 12 amino acids. The CDR3 protein is CAITGTGAEAFF. CDR3 in DNA: TGTGCCATCACCGGGACAGGGGCTGAAGCTTTCTTT.

This clonotype was counted at least ten times. The J gene is TRBJ1-4, the V gene TRBV30; unclear D gene. CDR3 length: 13 amino acids. The V gene's germline CDR1 is GTSNPN and CDR2 SVGIG (reference sequence). V was trimmed by 3 bases and J by 4 bases, leaving 9 bases between them. Here the CDR3 DNA reads TGTGCCTGGAGGGCAGACCATAATGAAAAACTGTTTTTT. Its protein product is CAWRADHNEKLFF.

This clonotype was observed many times. The chain employs TRBV11-2 and TRBJ1-1; D not resolved. Trimming removed 5 bases from V and 7 bases from J, with 11 bases in between. Looked up from germline, CDR1 is SGHAT and CDR2 is FQNNGV. CDR3 length: 12 residues. CDR3 residues: CASSPHDFEAFF. The CDR3 bases are TGTGCCAGCAGCCCTCATGATTTTGAAGCTTTCTTT.

This clonotype was recorded at least ten times. V and J are TRBV7-2 and TRBJ1-6; tentatively, D is TRBD1 (6 bases). V was cut by 5 bases and J by 6 bases, with 20 bases left in between. Germline V lookup: CDR1 SGHTA, CDR2 FQGNSA. CDR3 length: 17 amino acids. CDR3 protein: CASSPRGGAGTNSPLHF. As DNA, the CDR3 is TGTGCCAGCAGCCCCCGCGGGGGGGCGGGAACTAATTCACCCCTCCACTTT. The full variable domain, its missing parts supplied by reference TRBV7-2 and TRBJ1-6, is GAGVSQSPSNKVTEKGKDVELRCDPISGHTALYWYRQSLGQGLEFLIYFQGNSAPDKSGLPSDRFSAERTGGSVSTLTIQRTQQEDSAVYLCASSPRGGAGTNSPLHFGNGTRLTVT.

The J gene is TRBJ2-3, the V gene TRBV20-1, with 10 bases that match TRBD1. Trimming removed 8 bases from V and 3 bases from J; junction bases left unmatched: 14. Germline-derived CDR1 and CDR2 are DFQATT and SNEGSKA (reference sequence). The CDR3 is made up of 16 amino acids. The CDR3 DNA sequence: TGCAGTTCCTACCGGGACAGGGGTAGTCTGACAGATACGCAGTATTTT. Translated: CSSYRDRGSLTDTQYF.

This clonotype was counted between two and nine times. This chain links TRBV27 with TRBJ2-1, with 13 positions matching TRBD2. The trim removed 8 bases at V and 6 bases at J, leaving 7 bases unmatched. The CDR3 length is 15 residues. CDR1 is MNHEY and CDR2 is SMNVEV in the germline V gene (reference sequence). CDR3 nucleotides: TGTGCCAGCGGACCGGGGACTAGCGGGGTCAATGAGCAGTTCTTC. Translated: CASGPGTSGVNEQFF.

This clonotype appeared a few times. The J gene is TRBJ1-2, the V gene TRBV6-6; no firm D call. Germline V lookup: CDR1 MNHNY, CDR2 SVGAGI (reference sequence). V gave up 0 bases and J gave up 5 bases, with 10 bases separating them. This CDR3 has 14 amino acids. CDR3 protein: CASSYSSPGYGYTF. Written as DNA, the CDR3 is TGTGCCAGCAGTTACTCGTCCCCCGGGTATGGCTACACCTTC.

This clonotype came up a few times. J is TRBJ2-2 and V is TRBV20-1; D is uncertain. The CDR3 runs 13 residues. Trimming stripped 4 bases from V and 5 bases from J, with 11 bases between. Germline-derived CDR1 and CDR2 are DFQATT and SNEGSKA (reference sequence). CDR3 loop: CSATKLETGELFF. The CDR3 nucleotides are TGCAGTGCTACCAAGCTAGAGACCGGGGAGCTGTTTTTT.